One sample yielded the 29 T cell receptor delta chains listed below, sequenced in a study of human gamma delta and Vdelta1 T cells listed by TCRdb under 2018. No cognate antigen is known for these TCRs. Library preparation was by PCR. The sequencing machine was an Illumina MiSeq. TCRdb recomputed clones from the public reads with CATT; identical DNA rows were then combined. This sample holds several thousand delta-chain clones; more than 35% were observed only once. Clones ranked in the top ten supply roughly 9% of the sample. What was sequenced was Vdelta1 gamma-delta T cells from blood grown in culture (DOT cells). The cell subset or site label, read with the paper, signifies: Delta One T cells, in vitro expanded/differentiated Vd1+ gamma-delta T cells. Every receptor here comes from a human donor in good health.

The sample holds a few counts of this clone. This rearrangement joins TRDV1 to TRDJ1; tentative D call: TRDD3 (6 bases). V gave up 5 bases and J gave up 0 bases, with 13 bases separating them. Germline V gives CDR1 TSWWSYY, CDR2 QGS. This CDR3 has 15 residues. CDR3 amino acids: CALGIVLGDTDKLIF. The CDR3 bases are TGTGCTCTTGGGATCGTACTGGGAGACACCGATAAACTCATCTTT.

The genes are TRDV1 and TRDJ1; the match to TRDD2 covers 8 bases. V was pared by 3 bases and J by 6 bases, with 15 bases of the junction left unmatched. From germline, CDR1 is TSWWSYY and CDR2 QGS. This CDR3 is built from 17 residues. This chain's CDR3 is CALGDRFLLGDEHKLIF. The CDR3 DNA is TGTGCTCTTGGGGATCGCTTCCTACTAGGGGACGAACATAAACTCATCTTT.

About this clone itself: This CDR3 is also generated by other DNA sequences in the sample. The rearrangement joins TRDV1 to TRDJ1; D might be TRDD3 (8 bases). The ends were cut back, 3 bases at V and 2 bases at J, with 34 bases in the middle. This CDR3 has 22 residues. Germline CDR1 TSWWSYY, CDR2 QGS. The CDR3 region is CALGDPGLPGHWGLPWTDKLIF. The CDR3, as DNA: TGTGCTCTTGGGGACCCAGGCCTTCCTGGGCACTGGGGGCTCCCTTGGACCGATAAACTCATCTTT.

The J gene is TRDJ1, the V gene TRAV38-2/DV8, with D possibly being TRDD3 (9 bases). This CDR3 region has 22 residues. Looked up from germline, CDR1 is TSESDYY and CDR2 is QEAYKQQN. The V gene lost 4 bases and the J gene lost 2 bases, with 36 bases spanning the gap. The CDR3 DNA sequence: TGTGCTTATAGGTCTCCTAATCTTTACTTCCTACCGGGGGATACATCAACCGATAAACTCATCTTT. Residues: CAYRSPNLYFLPGDTSTDKLIF.

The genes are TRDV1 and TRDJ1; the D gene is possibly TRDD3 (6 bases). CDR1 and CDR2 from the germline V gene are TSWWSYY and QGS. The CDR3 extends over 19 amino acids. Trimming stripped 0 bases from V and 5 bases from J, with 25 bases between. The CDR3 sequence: CALGELHRPKEYTGDKLIF. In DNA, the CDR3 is TGTGCTCTTGGGGAACTACACCGCCCCAAAGAATATACTGGGGATAAACTCATCTTT.

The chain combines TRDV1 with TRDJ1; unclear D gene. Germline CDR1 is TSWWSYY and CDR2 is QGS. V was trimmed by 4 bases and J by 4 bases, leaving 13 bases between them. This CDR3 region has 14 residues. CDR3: CALGGPPVSDKLIF. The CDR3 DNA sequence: TGTGCTCTTGGGGGGCCCCCGGTGAGCGATAAACTCATCTTT.

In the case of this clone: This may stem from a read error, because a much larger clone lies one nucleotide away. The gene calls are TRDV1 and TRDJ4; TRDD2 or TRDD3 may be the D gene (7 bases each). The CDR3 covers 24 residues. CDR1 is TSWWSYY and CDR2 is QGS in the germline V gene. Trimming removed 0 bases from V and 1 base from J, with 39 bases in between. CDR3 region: CALGELPFPTQEGDRGIQVRPLIF. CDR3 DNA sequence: TGTGCTCTTGGGGAACTTCCCTTTCCTACTCAAGAAGGAGATCGGGGGATCCAGGTCAGACCCCTGATCTTT.

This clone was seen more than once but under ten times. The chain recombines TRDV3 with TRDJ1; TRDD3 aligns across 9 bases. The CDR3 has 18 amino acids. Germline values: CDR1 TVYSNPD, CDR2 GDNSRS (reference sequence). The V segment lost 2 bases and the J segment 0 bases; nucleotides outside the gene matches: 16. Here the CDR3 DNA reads TGTGCCTTTTTCCCCGGCGACCTGGGGGATCCTAACACCGATAAACTCATCTTT. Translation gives CAFFPGDLGDPNTDKLIF.

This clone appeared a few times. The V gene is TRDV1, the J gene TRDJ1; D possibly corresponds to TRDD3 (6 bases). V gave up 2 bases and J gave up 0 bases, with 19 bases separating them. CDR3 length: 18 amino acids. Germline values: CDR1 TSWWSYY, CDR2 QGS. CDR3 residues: CALGEYSGAPRYTDKLIF. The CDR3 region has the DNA TGTGCTCTTGGGGAATATTCTGGGGCCCCCCGGTACACCGATAAACTCATCTTT.

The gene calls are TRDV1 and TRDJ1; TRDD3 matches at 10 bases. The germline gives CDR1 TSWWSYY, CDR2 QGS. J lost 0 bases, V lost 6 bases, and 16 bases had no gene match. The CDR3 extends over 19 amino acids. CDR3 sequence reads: CALGITSRGIRKYTDKLIF. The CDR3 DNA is TGTGCTCTTGGTATTACCTCTCGGGGGATACGCAAGTACACCGATAAACTCATCTTT.

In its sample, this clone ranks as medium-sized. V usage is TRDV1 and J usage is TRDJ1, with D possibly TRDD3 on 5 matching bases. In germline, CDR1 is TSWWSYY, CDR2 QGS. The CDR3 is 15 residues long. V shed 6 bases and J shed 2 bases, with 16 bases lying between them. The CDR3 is CALGPRVWATDKLIF. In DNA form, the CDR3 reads TGTGCTCTTGGACCTAGGGTCTGGGCTACCGATAAACTCATCTTT.

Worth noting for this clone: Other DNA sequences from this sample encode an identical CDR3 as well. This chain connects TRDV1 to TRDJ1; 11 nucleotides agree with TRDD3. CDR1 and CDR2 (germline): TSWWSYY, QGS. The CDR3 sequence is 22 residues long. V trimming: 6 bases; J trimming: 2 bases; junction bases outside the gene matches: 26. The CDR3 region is CALGSRPFGGGYAGVSTDKLIF. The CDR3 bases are TGTGCTCTTGGCAGCCGCCCATTTGGTGGGGGATACGCGGGGGTTTCGACCGATAAACTCATCTTT.

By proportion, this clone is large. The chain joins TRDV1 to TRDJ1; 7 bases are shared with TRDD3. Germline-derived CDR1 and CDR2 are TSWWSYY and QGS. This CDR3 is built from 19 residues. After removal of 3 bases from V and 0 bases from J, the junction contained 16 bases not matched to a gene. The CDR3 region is CALGEPTRAGGQYTDKLIF. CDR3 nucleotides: TGTGCTCTTGGGGAGCCCACACGGGCTGGGGGTCAGTACACCGATAAACTCATCTTT.

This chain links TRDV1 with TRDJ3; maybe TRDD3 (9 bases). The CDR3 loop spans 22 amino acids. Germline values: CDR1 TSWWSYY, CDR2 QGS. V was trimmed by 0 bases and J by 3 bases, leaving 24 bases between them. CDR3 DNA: TGTGCTCTTGGGGAACTCCTTCCTAGTGGGGGATATTTGAGCTGGGACACCCGACAGATGTTTTTC. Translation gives CALGELLPSGGYLSWDTRQMFF.

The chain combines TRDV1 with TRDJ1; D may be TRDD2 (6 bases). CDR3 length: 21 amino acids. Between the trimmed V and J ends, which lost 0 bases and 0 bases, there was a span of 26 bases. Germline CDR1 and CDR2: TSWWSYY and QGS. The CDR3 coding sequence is TGTGCTCTTGGGGAACTGTCCTACAGGCGCCCGGAGGGAGAGTACACCGATAAACTCATCTTT. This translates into CALGELSYRRPEGEYTDKLIF.

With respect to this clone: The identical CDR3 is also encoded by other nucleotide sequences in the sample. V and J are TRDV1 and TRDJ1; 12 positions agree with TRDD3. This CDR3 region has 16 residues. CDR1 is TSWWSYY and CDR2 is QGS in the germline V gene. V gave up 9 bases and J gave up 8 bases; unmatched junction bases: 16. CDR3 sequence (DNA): TGTGCTCTCCCGATATTGGGGCTGGGGGATACGGGGAAACTCATCTTT. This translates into CALPILGLGDTGKLIF.

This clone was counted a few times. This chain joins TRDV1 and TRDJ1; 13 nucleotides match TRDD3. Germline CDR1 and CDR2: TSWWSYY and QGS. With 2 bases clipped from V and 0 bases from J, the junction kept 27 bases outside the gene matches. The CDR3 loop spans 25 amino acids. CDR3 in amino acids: CALGEMVRRDSYGPTGGYDTDKLIF. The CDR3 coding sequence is TGTGCTCTTGGGGAAATGGTCCGTCGTGATTCCTACGGTCCTACTGGGGGATACGACACCGATAAACTCATCTTT.

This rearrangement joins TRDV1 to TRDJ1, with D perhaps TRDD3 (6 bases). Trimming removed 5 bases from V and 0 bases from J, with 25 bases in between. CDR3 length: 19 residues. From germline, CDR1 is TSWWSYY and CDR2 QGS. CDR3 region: CALGKAKTVGALYTDKLIF. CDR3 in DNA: TGTGCTCTTGGGAAGGCAAAAACCGTGGGGGCCCTGTACACCGATAAACTCATCTTT.

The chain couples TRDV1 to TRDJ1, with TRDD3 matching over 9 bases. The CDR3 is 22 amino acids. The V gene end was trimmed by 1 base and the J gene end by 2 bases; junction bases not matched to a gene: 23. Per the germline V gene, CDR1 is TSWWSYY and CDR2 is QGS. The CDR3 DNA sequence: TGTGCTCTTGGGGAACCTCCTCCGGGGACGAGCCCGGGGATACGGGGGACCGATAAACTCATCTTT. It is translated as CALGEPPPGTSPGIRGTDKLIF.

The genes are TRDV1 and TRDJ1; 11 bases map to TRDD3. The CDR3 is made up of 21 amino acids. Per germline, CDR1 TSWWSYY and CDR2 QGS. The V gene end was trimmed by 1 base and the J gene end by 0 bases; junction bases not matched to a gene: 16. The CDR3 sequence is CALGERAPWGIRILYTDKLIF. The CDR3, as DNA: TGTGCTCTTGGGGAACGGGCCCCTTGGGGGATACGGATCCTTTACACCGATAAACTCATCTTT.

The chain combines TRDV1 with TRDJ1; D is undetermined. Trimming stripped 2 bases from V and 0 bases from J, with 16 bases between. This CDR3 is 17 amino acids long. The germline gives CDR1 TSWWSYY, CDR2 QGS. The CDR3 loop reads CALGENRSQLYTDKLIF. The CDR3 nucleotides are TGTGCTCTTGGGGAAAATCGTTCGCAGCTTTACACCGATAAACTCATCTTT.

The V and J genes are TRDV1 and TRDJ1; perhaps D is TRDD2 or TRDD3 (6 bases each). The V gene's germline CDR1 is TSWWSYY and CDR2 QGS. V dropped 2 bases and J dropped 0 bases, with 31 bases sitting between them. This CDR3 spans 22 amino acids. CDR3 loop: CALGENRAFPDPYGGYTDKLIF. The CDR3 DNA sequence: TGTGCTCTTGGGGAAAACCGAGCCTTCCCCGACCCTTATGGGGGTTACACCGATAAACTCATCTTT.

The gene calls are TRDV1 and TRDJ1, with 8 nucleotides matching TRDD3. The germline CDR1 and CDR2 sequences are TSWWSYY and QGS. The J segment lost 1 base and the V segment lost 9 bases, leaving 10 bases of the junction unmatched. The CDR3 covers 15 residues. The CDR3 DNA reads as TGTGCTCTGCTCGGTGCGGGGGATAGCACCGATAAACTCATCTTT. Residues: CALLGAGDSTDKLIF.

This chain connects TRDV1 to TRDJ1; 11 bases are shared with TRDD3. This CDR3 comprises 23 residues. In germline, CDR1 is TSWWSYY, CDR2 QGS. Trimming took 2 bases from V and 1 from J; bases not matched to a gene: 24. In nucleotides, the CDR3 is TGTGCTCTTGGGGAAGGCACCTGTGAGGGGACTGGGGGATATGTCGCGATCACCGATAAACTCATCTTT. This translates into CALGEGTCEGTGGYVAITDKLIF.

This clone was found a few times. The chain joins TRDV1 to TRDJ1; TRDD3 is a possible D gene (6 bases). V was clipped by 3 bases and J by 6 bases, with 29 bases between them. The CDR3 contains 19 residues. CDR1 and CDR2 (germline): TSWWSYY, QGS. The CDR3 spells CALGDTRGVGIREVYKLIF. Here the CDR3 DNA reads TGTGCTCTTGGGGACACCCGGGGCGTGGGGATTCGAGAGGTTTATAAACTCATCTTT.

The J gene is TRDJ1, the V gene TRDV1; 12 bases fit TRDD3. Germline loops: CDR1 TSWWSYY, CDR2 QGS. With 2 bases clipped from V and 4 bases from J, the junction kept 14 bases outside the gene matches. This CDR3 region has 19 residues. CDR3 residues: CALGEGGSGGYVTSDKLIF. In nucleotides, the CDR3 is TGTGCTCTTGGGGAAGGTGGATCTGGGGGATACGTAACGAGCGATAAACTCATCTTT.

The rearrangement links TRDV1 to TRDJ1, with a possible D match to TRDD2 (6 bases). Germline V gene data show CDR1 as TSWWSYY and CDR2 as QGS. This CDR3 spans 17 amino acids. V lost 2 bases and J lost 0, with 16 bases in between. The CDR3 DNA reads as TGTGCTCTTGGGGAAACCTTCCCCGGGCAGTACACCGATAAACTCATCTTT. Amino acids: CALGETFPGQYTDKLIF.

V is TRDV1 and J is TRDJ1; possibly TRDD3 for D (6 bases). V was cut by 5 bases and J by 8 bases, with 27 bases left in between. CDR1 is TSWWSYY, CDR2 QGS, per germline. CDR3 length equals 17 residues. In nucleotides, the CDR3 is TGTGCTCTTGGGAAGCGAACGCCTCTTAAACTGGGAGGGAAACTCATCTTT. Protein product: CALGKRTPLKLGGKLIF.

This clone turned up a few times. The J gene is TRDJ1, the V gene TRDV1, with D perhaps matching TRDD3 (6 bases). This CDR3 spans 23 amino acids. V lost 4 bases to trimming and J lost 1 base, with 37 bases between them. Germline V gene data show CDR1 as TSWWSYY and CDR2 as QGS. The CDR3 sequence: CALGGGTSRGGIAAGDITDKLIF. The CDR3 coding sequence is TGTGCTCTTGGGGGGGGAACTTCTAGGGGTGGAATCGCTGCGGGGGACATCACCGATAAACTCATCTTT.